Listed below are T cell receptor beta chains from one sample, sequenced in a study of blood T cell repertoires in COVID-19. Profiled with immunoSEQ multiplex PCR; TCRdb holds only in-frame clones, not every one. In the table there are 150,000 to 200,000 clones, approximately 89% of which are singletons. What was sequenced was peripheral blood. The receptors were sampled from a woman younger than 45 with acute or convalescent COVID-19. Each CDR3 is given with its conserved first and last residue. Fields, in order: D gene, J gene, V gene, clone size, CDR3 protein, CDR3 DNA. A D gene is named only where the DNA matches it firmly. The listing skips clone size in some rows; elsewhere it reads once, few, many or a size class.

D gene: NA
J gene: TRBJ1-5
V gene: TRBV6-6
clone size: NA
CDR3 protein: CASSYAGYSNQPQHF
CDR3 DNA: TGTGCCAGCAGTTATGCAGGATATAGCAATCAGCCCCAGCATTTT

D gene: TRBD1
J gene: TRBJ2-7
V gene: TRBV5-6
clone size: few
CDR3 protein: CASSAGTALWEQYF
CDR3 DNA: TGTGCCAGCAGCGCCGGGACAGCTTTATGGGAGCAGTACTTC

D gene: TRBD1
J gene: TRBJ1-1
V gene: TRBV5-5
clone size: NA
CDR3 protein: CASSWGQSYTEAFF
CDR3 DNA: TGTGCCAGCAGCTGGGGACAGAGTTACACTGAAGCTTTCTTT

D gene: TRBD1
J gene: TRBJ2-3
V gene: TRBV19
clone size: NA
CDR3 protein: CASSPRTGTDTQYF
CDR3 DNA: TGTGCCAGTAGTCCCCGGACAGGGACAGATACGCAGTATTTT

D gene: NA
J gene: TRBJ2-1
V gene: TRBV3-1/TRBV3-2
clone size: NA
CDR3 protein: CASSQGGPSYNEQFF
CDR3 DNA: TGTGCCAGCAGCCAAGGCGGCCCCTCTTACAATGAGCAGTTCTTC

D gene: TRBD2
J gene: TRBJ2-1
V gene: TRBV5-1
clone size: NA
CDR3 protein: CASSLEAGGPLFF
CDR3 DNA: TGCGCCAGCAGCTTGGAAGCGGGAGGGCCTCTGTTCTTC

D gene: NA
J gene: TRBJ2-7
V gene: TRBV12-5
clone size: NA
CDR3 protein: CASGSLFPEQYF
CDR3 DNA: TGTGCTAGTGGTTCCCTCTTCCCCGAGCAGTACTTC

D gene: NA
J gene: TRBJ2-7
V gene: TRBV23-1
clone size: once
CDR3 protein: CASKAGDYEQYF
CDR3 DNA: TGCGCCAGCAAGGCAGGGGACTACGAGCAGTACTTC

D gene: TRBD2
J gene: TRBJ2-4
V gene: TRBV6-5
clone size: NA
CDR3 protein: CASSYSPGLAGDIQYF
CDR3 DNA: TGTGCCAGCAGTTACTCGCCCGGACTAGCGGGAGACATTCAGTACTTC

D gene: NA
J gene: TRBJ2-1
V gene: TRBV5-4
clone size: NA
CDR3 protein: CASSFGGEFGRFF
CDR3 DNA: TGTGCCAGCAGCTTTGGAGGGGAATTTGGGCGGTTCTTC

D gene: TRBD2
J gene: TRBJ2-1
V gene: TRBV6-6
clone size: NA
CDR3 protein: CASTHSGSGDNEQFF
CDR3 DNA: TGTGCCAGCACTCATAGCGGGAGTGGGGATAATGAGCAGTTCTTC

D gene: NA
J gene: TRBJ1-6
V gene: TRBV10-3
clone size: NA
CDR3 protein: CAISEIREGSPLHF
CDR3 DNA: TGTGCCATCAGTGAGATCAGGGAAGGTTCACCCCTCCACTTT

D gene: NA
J gene: TRBJ2-1
V gene: TRBV2
clone size: NA
CDR3 protein: CASVPGVWEQFF
CDR3 DNA: TGTGCCAGCGTGCCGGGAGTGTGGGAGCAGTTCTTC

D gene: NA
J gene: TRBJ2-3
V gene: TRBV21-1
clone size: NA
CDR3 protein: CAPLQGVSTDTQYF
CDR3 DNA: TGTGCCCCCCTACAGGGAGTGAGCACAGATACGCAGTATTTT